This T cell receptor beta chain was documented in a study of T cells in Graves' hyperthyroidism and ophthalmopathy. The CDR3 is 16 residues long. V lost 0 bases and J 1 base, leaving 10 bases between the germline ends. Germline V gene lookup returns CDR1 LNHDA and CDR2 SQIVND (reference sequence). TCR beta CDR3 regions were amplified from RNA transcripts. HTBI primers were employed in a first-round RT-PCR of the TCR CDR3. TCRdb ran MiXCR on the multiplex PCR reads and lists one entry per CDR3 protein. The data contain 700,000 to 850,000 distinct CDR3 sequences, roughly 32% of them singletons. The sample was blood. The TCR originated in a woman aged 40 to 55 with Graves' hyperthyroidism. The rearrangement joins TRBV19 to TRBJ1-5, with no clear D. The CDR3 coding sequence is TGTGCCAGTAGTATAGACCGCCCTGGCAGCAATCAGCCCCAGCATTTT. Protein product: CASSIDRPGSNQPQHF.